These 22 T cell receptor beta chains share one sample of origin, sequenced in a study of T cells after yellow fever vaccination. TCRdb fed the 5' RACE reads into MiXCR, producing one record per CDR3 protein. The repertoire includes 250,000 to 350,000 distinct CDR3 sequences, about 6.9% of them detected once, and 15% to 20% sits in the top ten. The input for sequencing was PBMCs, taken more than 35 days after the first yellow fever vaccination. Receptors were obtained from a man aged 18 to 35 who received the YFV17D yellow fever vaccine.

The J gene is TRBJ1-1, the V gene TRBV7-9; D might be TRBD1 (6 bases). This CDR3 has 13 residues. Trimming took 5 bases from V and 10 from J, leaving 17 bases between them. From germline, CDR1 is SEHNR and CDR2 FQNEAQ (reference sequence). The CDR3 DNA reads as TGTGCCAGCAGCCCTCTGCAGGGGCGGGGAGCTTTCTTT. This translates into CASSPLQGRGAFF.

This clonotype showed up many times. The chain uses TRBV4-3 and TRBJ2-3; D possibly corresponds to TRBD2 (5 bases). V was clipped by 3 bases and J by 6 bases, with 13 bases between them. CDR1 and CDR2 (germline): LGHNA, YSLEER. The CDR3 is made up of 14 amino acids. The chain's CDR3 is CASSQPGSGDTQYF. CDR3 coding DNA: TGCGCCAGCAGCCAGCCCGGGTCGGGGGATACGCAGTATTTT.

This chain links TRBV11-2 with TRBJ1-3; D not certain. The CDR3 is 16 residues long. Trimming stripped 4 bases from V and 0 bases from J, with 13 bases between. Germline V gene sequence: CDR1 SGHAT, CDR2 FQNNGV. Here the CDR3 reads CASSSFGRGSGNTIYF. DNA for the CDR3: TGTGCCAGCAGCTCCTTTGGACGGGGCTCTGGAAACACCATATATTTT.

This clonotype appeared a few times. The chain joins TRBV7-8 to TRBJ1-2; no clear D gene. The CDR3 loop spans 14 amino acids. V was cut by 1 base and J by 6 bases, with 12 bases left in between. CDR1 is SGHVS and CDR2 is FQNEAQ in the germline V gene. Here the CDR3 reads CASSLDRGMDGYTF. The CDR3 nucleotides read TGTGCCAGCAGCTTAGATCGGGGAATGGATGGCTACACCTTC.

A remark on this clonotype: Germline is not matched at one junction end, which may reflect a read error. The J gene is TRBJ2-3, the V gene TRBV5-1; D assignment may be TRBD1 or TRBD2 (5 bases each). The CDR3 spans 17 residues. Germline lookup yields CDR1 SGHRS and CDR2 YFSETQ. The CDR3, as DNA: TGCGCCAGCAGCTTCCCCCCCGGGACGCAAGGGGCAGATTCGCAGTATTTT. Its protein is CASSFPPGTQGADSQYF.

Ten or more counts support this clonotype. The CDR3 region is CASSLGLAGGPYTQYF. CDR3 DNA: TGTGCCAGCAGCCTAGGACTAGCGGGGGGGCCGTATACGCAGTATTTT. This chain links TRBV7-2 with TRBJ2-3; 15 nucleotides match TRBD2. The germline CDR1 and CDR2 sequences are SGHTA and FQGNSA. Unmatched junction bases numbered 7, after V lost 5 bases and J lost 7 bases. This CDR3 is 16 amino acids long.

This clonotype has more than one count but fewer than ten. The CDR3 sequence is CASSQAPLGAQVNEKLFF. The DNA of the CDR3 is TGCGCCAGCAGCCAAGCCCCCCTGGGTGCACAGGTTAATGAAAAACTGTTTTTT. The chain uses TRBV4-3 and TRBJ1-4; possible D gene TRBD1, 5 bases. The CDR3 is 18 residues long. Trimming stripped 1 base from V and 4 bases from J, with 19 bases between. Germline V lookup: CDR1 LGHNA, CDR2 YSLEER.

A few counts support this clonotype. The chain couples TRBV11-2 to TRBJ2-2, with TRBD2 matching over 9 bases. The CDR3 sequence is 18 residues long. Germline CDR1 and CDR2: SGHAT and FQNNGV. J gave up 4 bases and V 5 bases, and 14 bases lay outside the gene matches. The CDR3 loop is CASSRFRSGGGGTGELFF. The CDR3 coding sequence is TGTGCCAGCAGCCGATTCCGTAGTGGCGGGGGGGGCACCGGGGAGCTGTTTTTT.

The chain joins TRBV5-1 to TRBJ1-1; D unclear. The CDR3 is 15 amino acids. Trimming left V 0 bases short and J 1 base short, with 10 bases between. Germline V gene data show CDR1 as SGHRS and CDR2 as YFSETQ. CDR3: CASSLAGGENTEAFF. The CDR3 coding sequence is TGCGCCAGCAGCTTGGCTGGCGGAGAGAACACTGAAGCTTTCTTT.

The rearrangement links TRBV4-1 to TRBJ1-6; 9 bases match TRBD1. V shed 7 bases and J 6 bases; nucleotides not matched to a gene: 10. The CDR3 runs to 16 residues. The V gene's germline CDR1 is MGHRA and CDR2 YSYEKL. DNA of the CDR3: TGCGCCAGCAATTTCCGGGACAGGGACTTTAATTCACCCCTCCACTTT. It is translated as CASNFRDRDFNSPLHF.

Turning to this clonotype: One end of the junction varies from germline; a read error may be responsible. This rearrangement joins TRBV10-3 to TRBJ2-5; D might be TRBD2 (5 bases). This CDR3 is 11 amino acids long. Germline CDR1 and CDR2: ENHRY and SYGVKD. CDR3 in DNA: TGTGCCATCAGTGTTGGGGAGACCCGGTACTTC. Protein sequence: CAISVGETRYF.

V gene TRBV6-1 combines with J gene TRBJ1-1; D perhaps matches TRBD1 (6 bases). The germline V and J ends were trimmed by 5 bases and 5 bases, with 15 bases remaining between them. Germline V CDR1 and CDR2: MNHNS, SASEGT. This CDR3 spans 14 amino acids. The chain's CDR3 is CASSRSNRDTEAFF. The CDR3 DNA follows: TGTGCCAGCAGTCGATCTAACAGGGATACTGAAGCTTTCTTT.

This clonotype was counted only a few times. The chain employs TRBV20-1 and TRBJ2-1; maybe TRBD1 (6 bases). The CDR3 covers 14 residues. Trimming shortened V by 3 bases and J by 10 bases, and 19 bases separated the two germline ends. Germline CDR1 reads DFQATT; CDR2 reads SNEGSKA (reference sequence). The CDR3 sequence is CSARRGSGSREQFF. In nucleotides, the CDR3 is TGCAGTGCTAGGAGGGGGTCAGGGTCGAGGGAGCAGTTCTTC.

In its sample, this clonotype was seen a few times. The V and J genes are TRBV5-4 and TRBJ2-5, with D uncertain. This CDR3 contains 13 residues. Per the germline V gene, CDR1 is SGHNT and CDR2 is YYREEE (reference sequence). V was shortened by 0 bases and J by 0 bases, with 3 bases between the two germline ends. The CDR3 nucleotides are TGTGCCAGCAGCTTGGAACACCAAGAGACCCAGTACTTC. Translating it yields CASSLEHQETQYF.

This clonotype was observed many times. The gene calls are TRBV19 and TRBJ1-2; D uncertain. The CDR3 totals 12 residues. Germline CDR1 LNHDA, CDR2 SQIVND (reference sequence). V shed 6 bases and J shed 2 bases, with 7 bases lying between them. Written as DNA, the CDR3 is TGTGCCAGTAGAGCCAGGAACTATGGCTACACCTTC. It yields the protein CASRARNYGYTF. Combining the CDR3 with reference TRBV19 and TRBJ1-2 gives the whole variable domain DGGITQSPKYLFRKEGQNVTLSCEQNLNHDAMYWYRQDPGQGLRLIYYSQIVNDFQKGDIAEGYSVSREKKESFPLTVTSAQKNPTAFYLCASRARNYGYTFGSGTRLTVV.

There are many counts of this clonotype. The gene calls are TRBV4-1 and TRBJ2-7; D is perhaps TRBD1 or TRBD2 (5 bases each). The CDR3 contains 12 residues. Germline V gene data show CDR1 as MGHRA and CDR2 as YSYEKL. V lost 3 bases, J lost 6 bases, and 9 bases lay in between. CDR3 sequence (DNA): TGCGCCAGCAGCCATCCTGGGACCGAGCAGTACTTC. Its translation: CASSHPGTEQYF.

CDR3 sequence: CASSFKDLGEQYV. CDR3 DNA: TGTGCCAGCAGCTTTAAGGACTTGGGCGAGCAGTACGTC. The chain couples TRBV5-6 to TRBJ2-7, with D maybe TRBD2 (5 bases). The CDR3 runs 13 residues. Germline lookup yields CDR1 SGHDT and CDR2 YYEEEE. Trimming left V 2 bases short and J 6 bases short, with 12 bases between.

This clonotype was picked up a small number of times. J is TRBJ1-1 and V is TRBV4-1; D call uncertain. The CDR3 runs 14 residues. Trimming shortened V by 1 base and J by 3 bases, and 9 bases separated the two germline ends. The germline gives CDR1 MGHRA, CDR2 YSYEKL. CDR3 residues: CASSQVGLHTEAFF. In DNA form, the CDR3 reads TGCGCCAGCAGCCAAGTGGGTCTTCACACTGAAGCTTTCTTT.

This clonotype occurred once. This could be a read error, since a much larger clone is one nucleotide away. V gene TRBV18 combines with J gene TRBJ2-1, with 7 bases matching TRBD2. The CDR3 is 15 residues long. Germline V gene data show CDR1 as KGHSH and CDR2 as LQKENI. CDR3 DNA: TGTGCCAGCTCACCCCTTGGCGGGGGATACAATGATCAGTTCTTC. Translating gives CASSPLGGGYNDQFF.

This clonotype was recorded a few times. J is TRBJ2-1 and V is TRBV5-1; TRBD2 matches 8 bases. The CDR3 is 16 amino acids. Per germline, CDR1 SGHRS and CDR2 YFSETQ. V gave up 1 base and J gave up 7 bases; unmatched junction bases: 10. CDR3 region: CASSLYSGEGGNEQFF. The CDR3, as DNA: TGCGCCAGCAGCTTGTATAGCGGGGAAGGGGGAAATGAGCAGTTCTTC.

The chain has TRBV20-1 and TRBJ2-5; TRBD1 agrees at 9 bases. The J segment lost 4 bases and the V segment lost 1 base, leaving 4 bases of the junction unmatched. The germline CDR1 and CDR2 sequences are DFQATT and SNEGSKA (reference sequence). This CDR3 is 14 amino acids long. The CDR3 protein is CSARGGQGLETQYF. CDR3 in DNA: TGCAGTGCTAGAGGGGGACAGGGACTAGAGACCCAGTACTTC.

The J gene is TRBJ1-1, the V gene TRBV5-1; D is possibly TRBD1 (5 bases). Germline V gene sequence: CDR1 SGHRS, CDR2 YFSETQ. The length of the CDR3 is 19 residues. Trimming removed 3 bases from V and 0 bases from J, with 24 bases in between. CDR3 nucleotides: TGCGCCAGCAGCTATGGGGTATGGGGCGCAGGGAGTATGAACACTGAAGCTTTCTTT. Translating it yields CASSYGVWGAGSMNTEAFF.